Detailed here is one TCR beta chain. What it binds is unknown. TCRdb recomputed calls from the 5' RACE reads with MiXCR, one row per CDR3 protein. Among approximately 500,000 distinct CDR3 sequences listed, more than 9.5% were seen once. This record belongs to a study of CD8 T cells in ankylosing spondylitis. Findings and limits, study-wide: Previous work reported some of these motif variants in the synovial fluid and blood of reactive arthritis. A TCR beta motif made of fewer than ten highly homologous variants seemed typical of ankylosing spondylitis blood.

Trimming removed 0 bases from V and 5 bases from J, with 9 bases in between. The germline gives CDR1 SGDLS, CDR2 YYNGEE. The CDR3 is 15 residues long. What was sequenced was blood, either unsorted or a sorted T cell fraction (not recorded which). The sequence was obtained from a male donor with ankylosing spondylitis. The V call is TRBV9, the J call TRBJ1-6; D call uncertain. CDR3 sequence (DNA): TGTGCCAGCAGCGTAGGGACGGCTAATAATTCACCCCTCCACTTT. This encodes CASSVGTANNSPLHF.